This T cell receptor beta chain was recovered during a study of cytomegalovirus exposure and HLA in healthy donors. General study findings and limits: For most subjects, TCR beta sequences were reported to predict HLA-A and HLA-B alleles with accuracy.

PCR used 60 Vbeta primers and 13 Jbeta primers. Sequencing used immunoSEQ multiplex PCR; TCRdb keeps in-frame clones, though not all of them. The table lists hundreds of thousands of clones, over 85% of them singletons, with approximately 2.4% in the top ten. The germline CDR1 and CDR2 sequences are MRHNA and SNTAGT. Germline trimming cut 6 bases from V and 4 bases from J; bases unmatched to any gene: 8. The CDR3 is 14 amino acids. In nominal health when sampled, donors likely had unrecorded immune exposures nonetheless. Comments on this clone: Its antigen is unidentified.

Sample: PBMCs. V is TRBV6-4 and J is TRBJ1-2, with 7 bases identical to TRBD1. This clonotype originated in a woman between 18 and 30 years old in good health and CMV-seronegative. Written as DNA, the CDR3 is TGTGCCAGCAGCAACAGGGGTTGGTGCTATGGCTACACCTTC. Amino acid sequence: CASSNRGWCYGYTF.